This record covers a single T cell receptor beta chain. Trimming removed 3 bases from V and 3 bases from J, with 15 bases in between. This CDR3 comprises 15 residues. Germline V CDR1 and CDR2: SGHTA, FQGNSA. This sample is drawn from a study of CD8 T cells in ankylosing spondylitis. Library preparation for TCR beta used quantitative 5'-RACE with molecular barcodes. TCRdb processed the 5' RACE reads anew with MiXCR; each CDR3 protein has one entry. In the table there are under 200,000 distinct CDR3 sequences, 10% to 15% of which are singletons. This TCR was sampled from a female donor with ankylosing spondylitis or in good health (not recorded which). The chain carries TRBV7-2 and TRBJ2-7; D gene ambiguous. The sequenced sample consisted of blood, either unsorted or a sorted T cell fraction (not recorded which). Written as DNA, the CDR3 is TGTGCCAGCAGCTTGTCGGCCCAGGTCGGCTACGAGCAGTACTTC. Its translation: CASSLSAQVGYEQYF.